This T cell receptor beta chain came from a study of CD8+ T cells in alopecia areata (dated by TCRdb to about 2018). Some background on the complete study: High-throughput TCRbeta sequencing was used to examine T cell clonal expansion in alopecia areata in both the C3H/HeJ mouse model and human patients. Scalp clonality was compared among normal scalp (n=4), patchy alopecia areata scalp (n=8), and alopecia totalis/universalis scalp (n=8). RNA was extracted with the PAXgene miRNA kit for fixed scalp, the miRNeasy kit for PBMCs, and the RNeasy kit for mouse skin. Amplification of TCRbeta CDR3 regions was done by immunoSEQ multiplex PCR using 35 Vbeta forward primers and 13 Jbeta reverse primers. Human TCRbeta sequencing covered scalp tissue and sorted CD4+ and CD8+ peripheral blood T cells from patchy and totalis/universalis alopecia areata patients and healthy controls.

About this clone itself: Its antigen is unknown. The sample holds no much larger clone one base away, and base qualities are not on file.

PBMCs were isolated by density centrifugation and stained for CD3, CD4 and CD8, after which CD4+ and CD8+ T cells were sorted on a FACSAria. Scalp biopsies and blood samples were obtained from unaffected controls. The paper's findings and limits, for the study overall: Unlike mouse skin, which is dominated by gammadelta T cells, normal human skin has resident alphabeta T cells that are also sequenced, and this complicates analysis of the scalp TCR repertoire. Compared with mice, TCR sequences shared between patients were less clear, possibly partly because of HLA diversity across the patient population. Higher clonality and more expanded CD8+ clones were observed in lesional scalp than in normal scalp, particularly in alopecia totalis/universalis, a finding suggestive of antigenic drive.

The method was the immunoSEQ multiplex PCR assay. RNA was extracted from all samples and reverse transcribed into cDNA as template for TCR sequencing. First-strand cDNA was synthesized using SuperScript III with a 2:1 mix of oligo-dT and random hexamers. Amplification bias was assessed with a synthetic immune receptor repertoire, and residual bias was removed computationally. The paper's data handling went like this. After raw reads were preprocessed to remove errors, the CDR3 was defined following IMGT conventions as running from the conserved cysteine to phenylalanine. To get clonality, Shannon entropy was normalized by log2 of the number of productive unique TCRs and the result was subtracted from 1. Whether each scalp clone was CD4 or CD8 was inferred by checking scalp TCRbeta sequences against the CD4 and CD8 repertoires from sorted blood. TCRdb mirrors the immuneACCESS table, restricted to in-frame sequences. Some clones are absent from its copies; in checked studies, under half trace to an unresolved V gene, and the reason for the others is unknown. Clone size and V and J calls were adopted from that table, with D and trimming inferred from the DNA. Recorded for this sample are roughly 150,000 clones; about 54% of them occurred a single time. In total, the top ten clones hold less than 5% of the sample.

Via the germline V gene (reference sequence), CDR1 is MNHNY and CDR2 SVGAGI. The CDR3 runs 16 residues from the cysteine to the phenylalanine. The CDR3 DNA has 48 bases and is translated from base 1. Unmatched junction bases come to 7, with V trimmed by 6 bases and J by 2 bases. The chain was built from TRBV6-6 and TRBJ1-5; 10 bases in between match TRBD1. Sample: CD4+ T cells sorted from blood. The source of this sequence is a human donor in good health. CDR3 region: CASRGQGRSGNQPQHF. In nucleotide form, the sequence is TGTGCCAGCAGGGGACAGGGGAGATCGGGCAATCAGCCCCAGCATTTT.